The T cell receptor beta chain under discussion was sequenced for a study of cytomegalovirus exposure and HLA in healthy donors. Background on the study: Later analysis reported that the 110 or so validation repertoires shared the platform of the 600 to 750 first-cohort repertoires.

Study-wide results and caveats: A few CMV-associated chains were confirmed in vitro to be specific for CMV antigens. The tendency of first-cohort TCR clusters to co-occur in the 120 validation repertoires was identified by a subsequent analysis.

The CDR3 totals 18 residues. Germline V gives CDR1 SGHVS, CDR2 FQNEAQ. After removal of 5 bases from V and 1 base from J, the junction contained 17 bases not matched to a gene. In regard to this clone: Its target is not known.

Repertoires were generated with immunoSEQ multiplex PCR, while TCRdb's copy carries only in-frame clones and drops some. The sample lists about 64,000 clones; just over 90% were seen once. The receptor was isolated from a woman younger than 30 in good health and CMV-seronegative. Sequencing was performed on PBMCs. The chain employs TRBV7-8 and TRBJ2-7, with 7 bases identical to TRBD1. CDR3 region: CASSRPRTGSSESYEQYF. The CDR3 DNA reads TGTGCCAGCAGCCGCCCAAGGACAGGTTCAAGCGAGTCCTACGAGCAGTACTTC. Together with reference TRBV7-8 and TRBJ2-7, the CDR3 gives the full variable domain: GAGVSQSPRYKVAKRGQDVALRCDPISGHVSLFWYQQALGQGPEFLTYFQNEAQLDKSGLPSDRFFAERPEGSVSTLKIQRTQQEDSAVYLCASSRPRTGSSESYEQYFGPGTRLTVT.